This TCR beta chain was found in a study of CXCR3-negative and CXCR3-positive naive CD8 T cells. Germline V gene data show CDR1 as SGHRS and CDR2 as YFSETQ. This CDR3 is built from 15 residues. TRB cDNA libraries were made by UMI-labeled 5' RACE. TCRdb re-called the 5' RACE reads and gives one entry per CDR3 protein, without DNA. The listing contains roughly 40,000 distinct CDR3 sequences. The gene calls are TRBV5-1 and TRBJ1-5; the TCRdb call, TRBD1, lacks DNA for checking. Material for sequencing was memory CD8+ T cells from blood. The source is a human donor in good health. Some clones in this sample may be carry-over from other donors' samples. CDR3 loop: CASSLDPGDFQPQHF.